This T cell receptor beta chain is from a study of T cells after yellow fever vaccination. Study-wide results and caveats: The secondary response peaked faster, at day 5 versus 15, but was weaker. Subsequent booster samples again held most clones from primary vaccination (approximately 95% CD4, approximately 85% CD8).

As for this clonotype: Its antigen is as yet unknown.

Each CDR3 protein gets one entry after TCRdb re-called the 5' RACE reads with MiXCR. The sample holds 120,000 or so distinct CDR3 sequences, nearly 15% seen once. There are 11 residues in the CDR3. Germline V gives CDR1 SQVTM, CDR2 ANQGSEA. V lost 6 bases and J 4 bases, leaving 9 bases between the germline ends. Sequencing used CD8+ T cells sorted from PBMCs, obtained 5 days after the yellow fever booster vaccination. The clonotype comes from a man aged 18 to 35 who received the YFV17D yellow fever vaccine. This chain uses TRBV29-1 with TRBJ1-2, with D maybe TRBD1 (5 bases). The CDR3 DNA follows: TGCAGCGTAGAGACAGTCTATGGCTACACCTTC. Its protein product is CSVETVYGYTF.